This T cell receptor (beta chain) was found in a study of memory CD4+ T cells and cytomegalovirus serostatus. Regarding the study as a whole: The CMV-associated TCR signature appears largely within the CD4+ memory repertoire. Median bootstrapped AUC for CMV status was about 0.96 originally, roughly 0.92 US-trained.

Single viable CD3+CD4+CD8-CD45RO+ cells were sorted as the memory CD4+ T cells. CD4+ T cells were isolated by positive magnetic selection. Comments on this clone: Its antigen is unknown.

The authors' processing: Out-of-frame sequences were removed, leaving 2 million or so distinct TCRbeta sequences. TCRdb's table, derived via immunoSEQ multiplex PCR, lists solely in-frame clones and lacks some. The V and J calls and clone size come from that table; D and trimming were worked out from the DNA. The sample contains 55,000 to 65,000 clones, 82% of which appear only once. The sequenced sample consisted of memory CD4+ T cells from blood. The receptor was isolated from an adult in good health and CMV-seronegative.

CDR3 loop: CASSLAAGGLEQFF. The CDR3 nucleotides read TGCGCCAGCAGCTTGGCTGCGGGGGGGCTTGAGCAGTTCTTC. This chain joins TRBV5-1 and TRBJ2-1; 9 bases are shared with TRBD2. Unmatched junction bases numbered 4, after V lost 0 bases and J lost 9 bases. The CDR3 runs to 14 residues. Germline assignment: CDR1 SGHRS and CDR2 YFSETQ.